The 27 T cell receptor beta chains in this list originate from one sample, sequenced in a study of T cell responses to AZD1222 COVID-19 vaccine. Clones were read by immunoSEQ multiplex PCR, and TCRdb kept only the in-frame ones, dropping some. Of around 190,000 clones detected, 88% appear once; the ten largest clones hold approximately 10%. The sequences come from peripheral blood, collected 28 days after the second AZD1222 dose. Receptors originate from an adult who received the AZD1222 COVID-19 vaccine.

The CDR3 DNA sequence: TGTGCCAGCAGTGAAGGTTGGGGTATCAACTATGGCTACACCTTC. Encoded protein: CASSEGWGINYGYTF. The chain links TRBV6-1 to TRBJ1-2; D is undetermined. This CDR3 is 15 amino acids long. Looked up from germline, CDR1 is MNHNS and CDR2 is SASEGT. V lost 1 base and J lost 2, with 11 bases in between.

Written as DNA, the CDR3 is TGTGCCAGCAGTCTAACAGGGCTCTACGAGCAGTACTTC. Residues: CASSLTGLYEQYF. The chain couples TRBV6-2 or TRBV6-3 to TRBJ2-7, with D tentatively TRBD1 (6 bases). Germline V gene data show CDR1 as MNHEY and CDR2 as SVGEGT. V was cut by 5 bases and J by 3 bases, with 11 bases left in between. CDR3 length: 13 amino acids.

This clone appeared a single time. This chain links TRBV11-2 with TRBJ2-5; the D gene could be TRBD1 or TRBD2 (5 bases each). The CDR3 spans 14 residues. Per germline, CDR1 SGHAT and CDR2 FQNNGV. Trimming pared 5 bases from V and 5 bases from J, leaving 15 bases between. This CDR3 reads CASSPGMGEETQYF. CDR3 nucleotides: TGTGCCAGCAGCCCTGGCATGGGGGAGGAGACCCAGTACTTC.

This clone was observed once. The chain uses TRBV10-3 and TRBJ1-2; D remains ambiguous. The CDR3 has 9 amino acids. CDR1 ENHRY and CDR2 SYGVKD come from the germline V gene. Trimming removed 10 bases at V and 3 bases at J, with 3 bases between. The CDR3 region is CANYYGYTF. The CDR3 nucleotides read TGTGCCAACTACTATGGCTACACCTTC.

The V and J genes are TRBV29-1 and TRBJ1-1; D gene unclear. The CDR3 contains 17 residues. Germline V gene lookup returns CDR1 SQVTM and CDR2 ANQGSEA. Trimming stripped 1 base from V and 0 bases from J, with 18 bases between. The chain's CDR3 is CSVEAPEDPQLNTEAFF. The CDR3 coding sequence is TGCAGCGTTGAAGCCCCGGAGGACCCCCAATTGAACACTGAAGCTTTCTTT.

The V call is TRBV30, the J call TRBJ2-3; 11 nucleotides match TRBD2. V was clipped by 0 bases and J by 9 bases; unmatched bases: 11. Germline V gene sequence: CDR1 GTSNPN, CDR2 SVGIG (reference sequence). The CDR3 is 16 amino acids. The CDR3 DNA reads TGTGCCTGGAGTGTACGCGGTAGCGGGGGGGCCGGGACGCAGTATTTT. Translating gives CAWSVRGSGGAGTQYF.

The chain recombines TRBV6-4 with TRBJ2-3, with a weak D call TRBD2 (5 bases). CDR1 and CDR2 from the germline V gene are MRHNA and SNTAGT. Trimming removed 3 bases at V and 9 bases at J, with 16 bases between. The CDR3 spans 14 residues. For the CDR3, the DNA is TGTGCCAGCAGTGAAGGAGGCGGAGCCCCGACGCAGTATTTT. The encoded protein is CASSEGGGAPTQYF.

The chain carries TRBV4-2 and TRBJ2-3, with 10 bases lining up with TRBD1. V was pared by 4 bases and J by 6 bases, with 7 bases of the junction left unmatched. Germline CDR1 reads LGHNA; CDR2 reads YNFKEQ. There are 15 residues in the CDR3. CDR3 coding DNA: TGTGCCAGCAGCCTCGGACAGGGGGGGGCGGATACGCAGTATTTT. This gives the protein CASSLGQGGADTQYF.

The rearrangement joins TRBV30 to TRBJ1-1; D is uncertain. V dropped 0 bases and J dropped 7 bases, with 6 bases sitting between them. The V gene's germline CDR1 is GTSNPN and CDR2 SVGIG (reference sequence). The CDR3 has 11 residues. This CDR3 reads CAWSVGLEAFF. For the CDR3, the DNA is TGTGCCTGGAGTGTAGGGCTTGAAGCTTTCTTT.

The chain is built from TRBV30 and TRBJ1-1, with D possibly matching TRBD1 (6 bases). This CDR3 is built from 15 residues. The germline V gene encodes CDR1 GTSNPN and CDR2 SVGIG (reference sequence). V was cut by 4 bases and J by 0 bases, with 15 bases left in between. For the CDR3, the DNA is TGTGCCTGGACACCGGGGGGGCAGCTGAACACTGAAGCTTTCTTT. This codes for CAWTPGGQLNTEAFF. The full variable domain, rest sourced from reference TRBV30 and TRBJ1-1, is SQTIHQWPATLVQPVGSPLSLECTVEGTSNPNLYWYRQAAGRGLQLLFYSVGIGQISSEVPQNLSASRPQDRQFILSSKKLLLSDSGFYLCAWTPGGQLNTEAFFGQGTRLTVV.

The chain links TRBV19 to TRBJ1-1; 9 bases map to TRBD1. After removal of 7 bases from V and 7 bases from J, the junction contained 4 bases not matched to a gene. Per germline, CDR1 LNHDA and CDR2 SQIVND (reference sequence). The CDR3 is made up of 12 amino acids. CDR3 DNA: TGTGCCAGTACCGGGACAGGGATTGAAGCTTTCTTT. This gives the protein CASTGTGIEAFF.

The rearrangement uses TRBV9 and TRBJ1-2; 7 bases are shared with TRBD1. The germline CDR1 and CDR2 sequences are SGDLS and YYNGEE. The trim removed 0 bases at V and 2 bases at J, leaving 13 bases unmatched. CDR3 length: 18 amino acids. CDR3 region: CASSVASGQATINYGYTF. The CDR3 coding sequence is TGTGCCAGCAGCGTAGCCTCAGGACAGGCCACTATAAACTATGGCTACACCTTC.

This rearrangement joins TRBV28 to TRBJ2-2; 8 bases match TRBD1. CDR3 length: 15 residues. Germline V gene sequence: CDR1 MDHEN, CDR2 SYDVKM. V dropped 1 base and J dropped 6; count of bases not matched to a gene: 4. The CDR3, as DNA: TGTGCCAGCAGTTTATTACAGGGGGAGCCCGGGGAGCTGTTTTTT. Its translation is CASSLLQGEPGELFF. Full variable domain (remainder filled in from reference TRBV28 and TRBJ2-2): DVKVTQSSRYLVKRTGEKVFLECVQDMDHENMFWYRQDPGLGLRLIYFSYDVKMKEKGDIPEGYSVSREKKERFSLILESASTNQTSMYLCASSLLQGEPGELFFGEGSRLTVL.

This clone was seen once. The chain is built from TRBV24-1 and TRBJ2-5; weak D call: TRBD2 (5 bases). Germline values: CDR1 KGHDR, CDR2 SFDVKD. The CDR3 runs 13 residues. Trimming took 11 bases from V and 5 from J, leaving 17 bases between them. The CDR3 loop reads CASNRGPRETQYF. The CDR3 region has the DNA TGTGCCAGCAACCGGGGTCCAAGGGAGACCCAGTACTTC.

In nucleotides, the CDR3 is TGCGCCAGCAGCTCCACAGGTCGTTCCACTGAAGCTTTCTTT. Translating gives CASSSTGRSTEAFF. V and J are TRBV5-1 and TRBJ1-1; D possibly corresponds to TRBD1 (5 bases). The V end lost 3 bases, the J end lost 4 bases, and 13 bases lay between the germline ends. This CDR3 is 14 amino acids long. Germline V CDR1 and CDR2: SGHRS, YFSETQ.

The V and J genes are TRBV5-4 and TRBJ2-5; 8 nucleotides agree with TRBD1. Trimming took 4 bases from V and 5 from J; bases not matched to a gene: 4. The CDR3 is made up of 13 amino acids. Germline V lookup: CDR1 SGHNT, CDR2 YYREEE (reference sequence). The CDR3 DNA reads as TGTGCCAGCAGCCGGACAGGGCTGGAGACCCAGTACTTC. This codes for CASSRTGLETQYF.

The V gene is TRBV3-1 (or the pseudogene TRBV3-2), the J gene TRBJ1-2; 8 nucleotides agree with TRBD1. The CDR3 spans 14 residues. Trimming removed 1 base from V and 4 bases from J; junction bases left unmatched: 2. CDR1 and CDR2 (germline): LGHDT, YNNKEL (reference sequence). This CDR3 is CASSQGQGPYGYTF. CDR3 coding DNA: TGTGCCAGCAGCCAAGGACAGGGGCCCTATGGCTACACCTTC.

The chain couples TRBV4-1 to TRBJ1-5; unclear D gene. Germline values: CDR1 MGHRA, CDR2 YSYEKL. V was cut by 0 bases and J by 4 bases, with 13 bases left in between. The CDR3 has 16 residues. The CDR3 nucleotides read TGCGCCAGCAGCCAAGATCTACGGTCCGTAAATCAGCCCCAGCATTTT. As protein: CASSQDLRSVNQPQHF.

The chain uses TRBV7-6 and TRBJ2-3; perhaps TRBD2 as D (6 bases). V lost 5 bases and J 1 base, leaving 19 bases between the germline ends. Germline-derived CDR1 and CDR2 are SGHVS and FNYEAQ. This CDR3 region has 17 residues. In DNA form, the CDR3 reads TGTGCCAGCAGCCCCCTTTTGGGCGGGGAGGGCACAGATACGCAGTATTTT. It yields the protein CASSPLLGGEGTDTQYF.

V usage is TRBV9 and J usage is TRBJ2-7, with TRBD1 as a possible D gene (5 bases). Germline V gene data show CDR1 as SGDLS and CDR2 as YYNGEE. The CDR3 is 15 residues long. Trimming stripped 0 bases from V and 7 bases from J, with 17 bases between. CDR3 sequence: CASSVATGRSGEQYF. The CDR3 bases are TGTGCCAGCAGCGTAGCTACGGGCAGGTCAGGGGAGCAGTACTTC.

This rearrangement joins TRBV19 to TRBJ2-7; 8 bases map to TRBD1. Trimming removed 5 bases from V and 3 bases from J; junction bases left unmatched: 3. Germline CDR1 and CDR2: LNHDA and SQIVND (reference sequence). CDR3 length: 13 residues. This CDR3 is CASSQQGDYEQYF. Here the CDR3 DNA reads TGTGCCAGTAGTCAACAGGGGGACTACGAGCAGTACTTC.

This chain connects TRBV7-3 to TRBJ2-1; 8 nucleotides line up with TRBD2. This CDR3 is built from 14 residues. Germline V gene sequence: CDR1 SGHTA, CDR2 FQGTGA. V lost 3 bases, J lost 6 bases, and 4 bases stayed unmatched. Here the CDR3 reads CASSFGTSGNEQFF. In nucleotides, the CDR3 is TGTGCCAGCAGCTTCGGGACTAGTGGCAATGAGCAGTTCTTC. Using reference TRBV7-3 and TRBJ2-1 for the parts outside the CDR3, the full variable domain is GAGVSQTPSNKVTEKGKYVELRCDPISGHTALYWYRQSLGQGPEFLIYFQGTGAADDSGLPNDRFFAVRPEGSVSTLKIQRTERGDSAVYLCASSFGTSGNEQFFGPGTRLTVL.

The V gene is TRBV3-1 (or the pseudogene TRBV3-2), the J gene TRBJ2-6; D call uncertain. This CDR3 region has 16 residues. Per germline, CDR1 LGHDT and CDR2 YNNKEL (reference sequence). Trimming removed 0 bases from V and 0 bases from J, with 6 bases in between. CDR3 nucleotides: TGTGCCAGCAGCCAAGATAGGCGCTCTGGGGCCAACGTCCTGACTTTC. Translation gives CASSQDRRSGANVLTF.

The chain links TRBV24-1 to TRBJ2-7; 9 bases are shared with TRBD1. The germline V gene has CDR1 KGHDR and CDR2 SFDVKD. The CDR3 consists of 18 residues. The J segment lost 2 bases and the V segment lost 10 bases, leaving 20 bases of the junction unmatched. CDR3 amino acids: CATRDKRRRQGGPYEQYF. The CDR3 nucleotides are TGTGCCACGAGAGACAAGCGAAGGCGACAGGGGGGACCCTACGAGCAGTACTTC.

V is TRBV7-8 and J is TRBJ1-2; 9 bases fit TRBD1. CDR1 is SGHVS, CDR2 FQNEAQ, per germline. The CDR3 spans 17 residues. Unmatched junction bases numbered 10, after V lost 5 bases and J lost 0 bases. This CDR3 is CASSPRGQGHTNYGYTF. The CDR3 nucleotides read TGTGCCAGCAGCCCCCGGGGACAGGGACACACTAACTATGGCTACACCTTC.

With regard to this clone: This sample also contains other DNA sequences that code for the same CDR3. This sequence joins TRBV29-1 and TRBJ2-2, with D maybe TRBD1 (6 bases). The length of the CDR3 is 13 residues. From germline, CDR1 is SQVTM and CDR2 ANQGSEA. Trimming shortened V by 3 bases and J by 2 bases, and 7 bases separated the two germline ends. CDR3 residues: CSVDRGNTGELFF. The CDR3 nucleotides are TGCAGCGTTGACAGGGGAAACACCGGGGAGCTGTTTTTT.

This clone was counted between two and nine times. The chain has TRBV7-6 and TRBJ2-2, with a weak D call TRBD2 (7 bases). The CDR3 is 15 amino acids. V was cut by 1 base and J by 5 bases, with 11 bases left in between. Germline V CDR1 and CDR2: SGHVS, FNYEAQ. Here the CDR3 reads CASSLEQGGTGELFF. Here the CDR3 DNA reads TGTGCCAGCAGCTTAGAACAGGGAGGGACCGGGGAGCTGTTTTTT.